This T cell receptor (beta chain) was sequenced in a study of beta chain features in type 1 diabetes. Whole-study results and caveats: Across patients, naive, central memory and Treg TCRB repertoires exhibited apparently greater similarity than was observed across healthy donors. Type 1 diabetes patients showed a moderate but significant shortening of TCRB CDR3s in all four CD4+ subsets. Equally in patients and controls, PCR might preferentially amplify shorter templates. VDJ junctions from patients with type 1 diabetes contained fewer insertions and more deletions.

Cells sorted by CD45RO/CCR7/CD25/CD127/CD95/CD27 comprised CD4+ naive, central memory, regulatory and stem cell-like memory cells. The CDR3 covers 14 residues. Deletions cut 7 bases from V and 3 bases from J, with 15 bases between. Looked up from germline, CDR1 is SGHRS and CDR2 is YFSETQ. Remarks on this clone: Its antigen is not known.

Expressed TCRB transcripts were sequenced, since all the RNA that had been isolated was reverse transcribed. The protocol was immunoSEQ multiplex PCR, while the TCRdb copy is restricted to in-frame clones and leaves out a portion. Here the sample spans some 130,000 clones, roughly 10% being singletons. The sequencing sample was made of central memory CD4+ T cells from blood. The sequence came from a man aged 30 to 39 with type 1 diabetes. The chain combines TRBV5-1 with TRBJ2-3; D remains ambiguous. The CDR3 DNA reads TGCGCCAGCGCCGAAACGAAACTGACAGATACGCAGTATTTT. This sequence encodes CASAETKLTDTQYF.